This T cell receptor (beta chain) was recorded in a study of CD8 T cells in Susac syndrome. V trimming: 5 bases; J trimming: 4 bases; junction bases outside the gene matches: 10. This CDR3 region has 17 residues. Germline CDR1 is MNHEY and CDR2 is SMNVEV (reference sequence). An amount of RNA that ranged from 0.5 to 1 ug was reverse transcribed with random hexamers. It was immunoSEQ multiplex PCR that amplified TCR beta CDR3 across 54 Vbeta and 13 Jbeta. TCRdb reanalysed the immunoSEQ multiplex PCR reads using MiXCR and keeps one entry per CDR3 protein. This sample has 330,000 or so distinct CDR3 sequences, with roughly 90% found just once. Blood CD8+ and CD4+ T cells underwent high-throughput TCR beta sequencing. Negative isolation was applied to CD8+ and CD4+ T cells, and FACS enrichment was applied to TEMRA cells.

The receptor was derived from a human donor with multiple sclerosis. V is TRBV27 and J is TRBJ2-5, with TRBD2 matching 13 bases. Sequencing was performed on CD8+ T cells from PBMCs. The CDR3 loop is CASSPWTSGSLRETQYF. In nucleotides, the CDR3 is TGTGCCAGCAGTCCGTGGACTAGCGGGAGTTTGAGAGAGACCCAGTACTTC.